The TCR beta chain under discussion was sequenced for a study of vaccination and CD4 T cells after COVID-19 (dated by TCRdb to the early 2020s). Describing the broader study: Every convalescent patient had a positive nasal swab PCR test for SARS-CoV-2, with mild disease in several patients and severe disease in one. The convalescent cohort comprised six males and four females, including two Hispanic individuals, seven Caucasians, two Asians and one multiracial person. Each participant got two doses of either the Pfizer-BioNTech BNT162b2 vaccine (n=8) or the Moderna mRNA-1273 vaccine (n=2). Post-COVID blood samples from convalescent patients were collected a median of 101 days after diagnosis, with a range of roughly 35 to 180 days. Post-vaccine blood samples were taken a median of approximately 70 days after the second vaccine dose, with a range of about 13 to 241 days. Overlapping spike peptide pools from SARS-CoV-2 and from the common cold coronaviruses HCoV-NL63, HCoV-OC43 and HCoV-229E were used as culture stimuli. Control cultures received a CEFX viral epitope pool as the positive control, an HIV-1 Nef peptide pool as the negative control, or no peptide. In roughly 11 COVID-19 convalescent patients and a handful of infection-naive healthy vaccine recipients, the spike-specific CD4+ TCR repertoire before mRNA vaccination was compared with the repertoire after mRNA vaccination.

The sample's treatment or condition, from its label and the paper: roughly 11-day PBMC culture with coronavirus spike peptide pools or control peptides (ViraFEST assay). To expand antigen-specific T cells with peptide pools and then pick out the expanded clonotypes through TCR sequencing, the study relied on the ViraFEST assay. Positive SARS-CoV-2 PCR tests in the convalescent patients dated from March to December 2020, before Alpha, Beta and Delta variants emerged in the United States. PBMCs were cultured at roughly 2 million per well in IMDM supplemented with 5% human AB serum and about 9.6 IU/ml IL-2, with around 10 ug/ml peptide pools added. Half of the culture medium was replaced with fresh IL-2-containing medium on days 3 and 7. After 10 days of culture, CD4+ T cells were isolated by negative selection with the EasySep CD4+ T cell isolation kit. PBMCs were separated from whole blood using Ficoll-Paque Plus gradient centrifugation and then either used fresh or cryopreserved at -140C. In general, triplicate wells were set up for every culture condition.

Results and caveats for the whole study, not just this receptor: Only a relatively small number of convalescent patients were included in the study, and early timepoints following natural infection were not analyzed. Of the vaccine-specific clones found in convalescent patients, nearly all (304 of 307) were mono-reactive for SARS-CoV-2 spike instead of being cross-reactive with common cold coronaviruses. Although the median number of SARS-CoV-2-reactive clonotypes went up from some 23 after infection to roughly 40 after vaccination, the increase was not significant. In convalescent patients, a median around 90% of post-vaccine SARS-CoV-2-reactive clones were detected only after vaccination, suggesting vaccine-specific priming.

The CDR3 numbers 14 residues from cysteine through phenylalanine. The read is trimmed to its CDR3 DNA, 42 bases read in frame from base 1. Based on the germline V gene, the CDR1 and CDR2 sequences are SGHVT and SQSDAQ. Trimming takes 5 bases from V and 6 bases from J, and the germline ends sit 17 bases apart. Library creation used PCR. At the Johns Hopkins FTIC core, DNA from the cultured CD4+ T cells underwent TCR sequencing with the Oncomine TCR Beta short-read assay. Genomic DNA was extracted from the cultured CD4+ T cells with the QIAamp micro DNA kit. Oncomine TCR Beta libraries from cultured CD4+ T cells were pooled with unique dual indexes and sequenced on an Illumina iSeq 100. In the original analysis: Non-productive sequences were removed, and CDR3s not starting with C, not ending with F or W, or shorter than 7 amino acids were discarded. Antigen-specific clonotypes were identified with the MANAFEST web application by comparing peptide-stimulated wells with reference and other culture wells. To be called positive, a clone needed an FDR below 0.05, an odds ratio above 5, and a productive frequency above 0.1% in at least two of three replicate wells. A clonotype counted as cross-reactive if it showed significant expansion both in the SARS-CoV-2 spike wells and in at least one common cold coronavirus spike condition. Using R version 3.6.1, CDR3 homology was evaluated through Levenshtein distances (stringdist) along with unrooted phylogenetic trees (ape). TCRdb cleaned the public reads at Q25 with fastp, built clones with MiXCR and kept in-frame beta chains. Entries that share a CDR3 protein sequence are merged under the most common genes and DNA. These V and J calls originate from TCRdb's pipeline instead of the authors' own analysis. The sample table shows some 20,000 distinct CDR3 sequences, and 25% to 40% are seen once. The leading ten clones occupy about 15% of the sample.

As to this clonotype: The antigen it binds to is not known. The record has no base qualities; no much larger clone is one base away.

Specimen: cultured CD4+ T cells from blood. The chain couples TRBV7-4 to TRBJ2-7; TRBD1 is perhaps the D gene, given 8 matching bases. This TCR derives from a human donor with COVID-19. Read as DNA, the sequence is TGTGCCAGCAGCGTAGGGACTACAGGGGGCGAGCAGTACTTC. Its product reads: CASSVGTTGGEQYF. The full variable domain, completed from the reference TRBV7-4 and TRBJ2-7 proteins outside the CDR3, reads GAGVSQSPRYKVAKRGRDVALRCDSISGHVTLYWYRQTLGQGSEVLTYSQSDAQRDKSGRPSGRFSAERPERSVSTLKIQRTEQGDSAVYLCASSVGTTGGEQYFGPGTRLTVT.